This entry is about one T cell receptor beta chain. The antigen this receptor binds is unknown. No much larger clone is present one base from it, and per-base qualities are unavailable. This entry belongs to a study of siplizumab effects on memory and regulatory T cells (dated by TCRdb to about 2019). General notes on the study: The study examined how the anti-CD2 antibody siplizumab affects alloreactive T-cell subsets in allogeneic mixed lymphocyte reactions built from human PBMCs.

Receptors were amplified or captured by the immunoSEQ multiplex PCR assay. The deep sequencing platform assayed roughly 10^5 TCR templates per sample. Genomic DNA extracted from sorted T cells was used for TCRbeta CDR3 sequencing. The study's processing was this. The R programming language was used for clonal analysis of TCRbeta CDR3 data. Alloreactive CD4+ and CD8+ clones were identified by comparing unstimulated samples to CFSE-low samples taken after the reaction. Regulatory or non-regulatory origin was assigned to alloreactive CD4+ clones by matching of sequences to sorted unstimulated Treg and non-Treg repertoires. The table comes from immuneACCESS by way of TCRdb, which keeps in-frame sequences with V and J called. Part of the clones is missing from these tables; in studies checked, under half for an unresolved V gene and the rest for unknown reasons. That table is the source of V, J and clone size, and D and trimming were worked out from the DNA. The sample yields approximately 100,000 clones; over 90% were counted once. More than 10% of the sample goes to the ten largest clones.

Summary of the overall study and its limitations: No functional confirmation was obtained for the suppressive function of proliferating Tregs from siplizumab cultures. Roughly 80-97% of proliferating CD4+ or CD8+ clones could not be assigned a naive or memory phenotype. Siplizumab significantly lowered the cumulative frequency of alloreactive sequences that could be traced to unstimulated CD4+ memory T cells. Greater diversity appeared to be present in unstimulated naive T cells than in memory T cells, and a substantial contribution to the alloresponse seemed to be made by naive cells. In reactions with siplizumab, an average of about 62% of mappable alloreactive CD4+ clones were Treg-derived, compared with 25% to 30% in control reactions. Sequences below about 10^-5 frequency were poorly captured, so only a minor fraction of alloreactive clones could be mapped to unstimulated subsets.

The CDR3 goes from the cysteine to the phenylalanine over 17 residues. Kept here is only the CDR3 DNA, which spans 51 bases and is read in frame from base 1. The germline ends are 15 bases apart after V is trimmed by 0 bases and J by 2 bases. CDR1 LNHDA and CDR2 SQIVND were looked up in the germline V gene (reference sequence). Sorted unstimulated T cells and proliferating T cells recovered from mixed lymphocyte reactions were subjected to TCRbeta CDR3 sequencing. Fresh whole blood from fewer than 11 HLA-typed healthy donors served as the source for isolating PBMCs. To map where alloreactive clones came from, unstimulated CD4+ non-regulatory T cells were FACS-sorted.

Material for sequencing was non-Treg CD4+ T cells sorted from blood. This specimen's cell subset or site label, per the study, means: FACS-sorted unstimulated CD4+ non-regulatory T cells. This clonotype was obtained from a human donor in good health. The V and J segments used are TRBV19 and TRBJ2-3; TRBD2 could be the D gene, as 6 bases match. The bases read TGTGCCAGTAGTATAGACGGGCCTAGCGCTAACACAGATACGCAGTATTTT. Translated, this gives CASSIDGPSANTDTQYF.